Following are 32 T cell receptor beta chains from one sample sequenced in a study of blood T cell repertoires in COVID-19. Clones were read by immunoSEQ multiplex PCR, and TCRdb kept only the in-frame ones, dropping some. The sample includes some 200,000 clones, approximately 84% of them seen just once. Input material: peripheral blood. These receptors were taken from a human donor with acute or convalescent COVID-19. The donor label of this sample is uncertain.

This chain uses TRBV7-6 with TRBJ2-2, with 7 bases fitting TRBD2. CDR3 length: 19 amino acids. The germline gives CDR1 SGHVS, CDR2 FNYEAQ. V dropped 4 bases and J dropped 6; count of bases not matched to a gene: 20. The DNA for the CDR3 is TGTGCCAGCAGCTCGATCCGGTACCCTAGCGGTCCTGAATCCGGGGAGCTGTTTTTT. The encoded protein is CASSSIRYPSGPESGELFF.

This clone was seen only a few times. The chain joins TRBV29-1 to TRBJ1-2, with D maybe TRBD1 (5 bases). The V end was cut by 5 bases, the J end by 0 bases, with 10 bases between. CDR3 length: 13 residues. Germline V lookup: CDR1 SQVTM, CDR2 ANQGSEA. CDR3 amino acids: CSVSGGANYGYTF. CDR3 DNA: TGCAGCGTTTCAGGAGGGGCTAACTATGGCTACACCTTC.

The chain employs TRBV2 and TRBJ2-3; D unclear. The CDR3 contains 12 residues. Germline V gene data show CDR1 as SNHLY and CDR2 as FYNNEI. V was cut by 5 bases and J by 4 bases, with 7 bases left in between. As DNA, the CDR3 is TGTGCCAGCAGTCTAGGTGCAGATACGCAGTATTTT. This encodes CASSLGADTQYF. Supplemented by reference TRBV2 and TRBJ2-3, the full variable domain reads EPEVTQTPSHQVTQMGQEVILRCVPISNHLYFYWYRQILGQKVEFLVSFYNNEISEKSEIFDDQFSVERPDGSNFTLKIRSTKLEDSAMYFCASSLGADTQYFGPGTRLTVL.

The rearrangement links TRBV18 to TRBJ1-1, with D possibly being TRBD1 (6 bases). CDR3 length: 13 residues. Trimming pared 6 bases from V and 0 bases from J, leaving 8 bases between. Germline CDR1 is KGHSH and CDR2 is LQKENI. The DNA of the CDR3 is TGTGCCAGCTCTGGGGACATGAACACTGAAGCTTTCTTT. Translated: CASSGDMNTEAFF.

A few counts support this clone. The chain couples TRBV5-6 to TRBJ2-7; weak D call: TRBD1 (5 bases). CDR3 size: 15 residues. Germline CDR1 is SGHDT and CDR2 is YYEEEE. V was cut by 3 bases and J by 3 bases, with 16 bases left in between. CDR3 sequence reads: CASSSGWGIDYEQYF. The CDR3 DNA reads TGTGCCAGCAGCTCCGGTTGGGGCATAGACTACGAGCAGTACTTC.

V and J are TRBV27 and TRBJ1-6; a possible D gene is TRBD1 (5 bases). In germline, CDR1 is MNHEY, CDR2 SMNVEV (reference sequence). The CDR3 has 17 amino acids. Trimming left V 0 bases short and J 6 bases short, with 15 bases between. The CDR3 here is CASSLSIAQGSNSPLHF. The CDR3 nucleotides read TGTGCCAGCAGTTTATCGATCGCCCAGGGTAGTAATTCACCCCTCCACTTT.

This clone has more than one count but fewer than ten. This chain uses TRBV19 with TRBJ1-5, with D perhaps matching TRBD1 (6 bases). The CDR3 consists of 18 residues. In germline, CDR1 is LNHDA, CDR2 SQIVND (reference sequence). The V end was cut by 3 bases, the J end by 0 bases, with 18 bases between. The CDR3 DNA reads as TGTGCCAGTAGTATTGCAGGGGCGGCAGTCAATAGCAATCAGCCCCAGCATTTT. This codes for CASSIAGAAVNSNQPQHF.

The rearrangement links TRBV9 to TRBJ1-1, with D perhaps matching TRBD1 (6 bases). V was pared by 0 bases and J by 5 bases, with 11 bases between. This CDR3 has 14 residues. CDR1 and CDR2 from the germline V gene are SGDLS and YYNGEE. The CDR3 spells CASSVGGQGTEAFF. The CDR3 DNA sequence: TGTGCCAGCAGCGTAGGGGGGCAGGGAACTGAAGCTTTCTTT.

This clone was seen once. A much larger clone lies one base from this, so it may be a read error. The chain couples TRBV3-1 (or the pseudogene TRBV3-2) to TRBJ2-7; TRBD2 matches at 8 bases. The germline V gene encodes CDR1 LGHDT and CDR2 YNNKEL (reference sequence). The V and J ends lost 4 bases and 1 base, in that order; junction bases with no gene match: 3. The CDR3 totals 14 residues. The CDR3 spells CASSPAGESYEQYF. CDR3 DNA sequence: TGTGCCAGCAGCCCAGCGGGAGAGTCCTACGAGCAGTACTTC.

The rearrangement joins TRBV5-1 to TRBJ2-5, with 10 bases aligning to TRBD2. Per germline, CDR1 SGHRS and CDR2 YFSETQ. The CDR3 sequence is 15 residues long. Losses at the gene ends were 3 bases for V and 4 bases for J; bases not matched to a gene: 6. CDR3 nucleotide sequence: TGCGCCAGCAGCTCCGGAGCGGGAGGGGGAGAGACCCAGTACTTC. It specifies CASSSGAGGGETQYF.

This clone was found a few times. The chain links TRBV5-1 to TRBJ2-7; 9 nucleotides agree with TRBD2. The CDR3 sequence is 14 residues long. The V and J ends lost 2 bases and 3 bases, in that order; junction bases with no gene match: 3. Germline CDR1 SGHRS, CDR2 YFSETQ. The chain's CDR3 is CASSFLAGNYEQYF. CDR3 sequence (DNA): TGCGCCAGCAGCTTTCTAGCGGGAAACTACGAGCAGTACTTC.

The chain combines TRBV3-1 (or the pseudogene TRBV3-2) with TRBJ2-5, with 9 bases that match TRBD2. The CDR3 sequence is 16 residues long. Trimming removed 4 bases from V and 5 bases from J; junction bases left unmatched: 11. Per germline, CDR1 LGHDT and CDR2 YNNKEL (reference sequence). In DNA, the CDR3 is TGTGCCAGCAGCCGGGGGGCTAGCGGGATCCGCGAGACCCAGTACTTC. Protein: CASSRGASGIRETQYF.

The V and J genes are TRBV29-1 and TRBJ1-1, with D perhaps TRBD1 (5 bases). Trimming took off 5 bases at V and 3 bases at J, with 13 bases between the two ends. This CDR3 contains 13 residues. Germline V gene data show CDR1 as SQVTM and CDR2 as ANQGSEA. The CDR3 here is CSVRKGRDTEAFF. CDR3 nucleotide sequence: TGCAGCGTTAGAAAGGGGAGGGACACTGAAGCTTTCTTT.

The chain is built from TRBV7-2 and TRBJ1-2, with a weak D call TRBD1 (6 bases). CDR1 SGHTA and CDR2 FQGNSA come from the germline V gene. V lost 5 bases, J lost 8 bases, and 12 bases lay in between. The CDR3 length is 12 residues. In DNA form, the CDR3 reads TGTGCCAGCAGCGCAGGGGTAGGCGGCTACACCTTC. It specifies CASSAGVGGYTF.

This chain links TRBV3-1 (or the pseudogene TRBV3-2) with TRBJ2-5; TRBD1 is a possible D gene (5 bases). V was pared by 4 bases and J by 5 bases, with 11 bases between. Germline loops: CDR1 LGHDT, CDR2 YNNKEL (reference sequence). The CDR3 is 13 amino acids. The CDR3 spells CASSPIKGETQYF. The CDR3 nucleotides are TGTGCCAGCAGCCCTATAAAGGGGGAGACCCAGTACTTC.

The V call is TRBV3-1 (or the pseudogene TRBV3-2), the J call TRBJ1-1; D is possibly TRBD1 (6 bases). The CDR3 sequence is 13 residues long. Germline CDR1 and CDR2: LGHDT and YNNKEL (reference sequence). With 4 bases removed from V and 11 bases from J, the gap between germline ends came to 17 bases. For the CDR3, the DNA is TGTGCCAGCAGCCCCAACCCGGGAGGGGGTGCTTTCTTT. Amino acids: CASSPNPGGGAFF.

The chain links TRBV5-1 to TRBJ2-7; possibly TRBD1 for D (6 bases). The ends were cut back, 4 bases at V and 1 base at J, with 18 bases in the middle. CDR1 SGHRS and CDR2 YFSETQ come from the germline V gene. This CDR3 comprises 16 residues. CDR3 protein: CASSPQGVVGSYEQYF. The CDR3 region has the DNA TGCGCCAGCAGCCCACAGGGAGTAGTCGGGTCCTACGAGCAGTACTTC.

This chain links TRBV29-1 with TRBJ2-2; no reliable D call. Looked up from germline, CDR1 is SQVTM and CDR2 is ANQGSEA. The CDR3 spans 12 residues. The V end was cut by 4 bases, the J end by 7 bases, with 10 bases between. The CDR3 bases are TGCAGCGTTGTCGCGTCGTTCGGGGAGCTGTTTTTT. Protein: CSVVASFGELFF.

This clone occurred once. V gene TRBV15 combines with J gene TRBJ2-7; TRBD2 matches 11 bases. CDR1 LNHNV and CDR2 YYDKDF come from the germline V gene (reference sequence). The CDR3 sequence is 16 residues long. Trimming took 3 bases from V and 0 from J; bases not matched to a gene: 4. The CDR3 reads CATSSATSGSSYEQYF. CDR3 nucleotide sequence: TGTGCCACCAGCAGCGCCACTAGCGGGAGCTCCTACGAGCAGTACTTC.

The chain couples TRBV15 to TRBJ1-4; the match to TRBD1 covers 8 bases. Germline V lookup: CDR1 LNHNV, CDR2 YYDKDF (reference sequence). V shed 0 bases, J shed 5 bases, and the junction held 5 bases outside the gene matches. This CDR3 has 16 residues. CDR3 nucleotide sequence: TGTGCCACCAGCAGAGATAGACAGGGGAAAAATGAAAAACTGTTTTTT. The encoded protein is CATSRDRQGKNEKLFF.

The CDR3 is CATSARAPTSTDTQYF. As DNA, the CDR3 is TGTGCCACCAGTGCCCGCGCACCTACTAGCACAGATACGCAGTATTTT. The gene calls are TRBV24-1 and TRBJ2-3; D gene ambiguous. The CDR3 has 16 amino acids. V lost 5 bases and J 0 bases, leaving 14 bases between the germline ends. Germline V gene sequence: CDR1 KGHDR, CDR2 SFDVKD.

The chain couples TRBV5-1 to TRBJ1-6; D uncertain. CDR3 length: 16 residues. V was trimmed by 4 bases and J by 0 bases, leaving 11 bases between them. Germline assignment: CDR1 SGHRS and CDR2 YFSETQ. The CDR3 here is CASSHLGSSYNSPLHF. Here the CDR3 DNA reads TGCGCCAGCAGCCATCTTGGGAGCTCCTATAATTCACCCCTCCACTTT. The whole variable domain, filled in from reference TRBV5-1 and TRBJ1-6, reads KAGVTQTPRYLIKTRGQQVTLSCSPISGHRSVSWYQQTPGQGLQFLFEYFSETQRNKGNFPGRFSGRQFSNSRSEMNVSTLELGDSALYLCASSHLGSSYNSPLHFGNGTRLTVT.

This chain joins TRBV5-8 and TRBJ2-1; 8 bases fit TRBD1. J lost 0 bases, V lost 1 base, and 3 bases had no gene match. Germline lookup yields CDR1 SGHTS and CDR2 YDEGEE. The CDR3 contains 16 residues. CDR3 sequence (DNA): TGTGCCAGCAGCTTGTGGACAGGGAGCTCCTACAATGAGCAGTTCTTC. Amino acid sequence: CASSLWTGSSYNEQFF.

The chain has TRBV13 and TRBJ2-1, with D perhaps TRBD1 (5 bases). Trimming took off 5 bases at V and 7 bases at J, with 18 bases between the two ends. Germline CDR1 and CDR2: PRHDT and FYEKMQ (reference sequence). The CDR3 covers 15 residues. The CDR3 loop is CASSRLQKTVNEQFF. In DNA form, the CDR3 reads TGTGCCAGCAGCCGACTCCAAAAGACAGTTAATGAGCAGTTCTTC.

The V gene is TRBV2, the J gene TRBJ1-5, with a possible D match to TRBD1 (5 bases). The germline V gene encodes CDR1 SNHLY and CDR2 FYNNEI. The CDR3 spans 14 residues. Trimming shortened V by 4 bases and J by 9 bases, and 16 bases separated the two germline ends. The CDR3 region has the DNA TGTGCCAGCAGTGGCGGGGGGGTCGGGAGGCCCCAGCATTTT. Amino acid sequence: CASSGGGVGRPQHF.

The V call is TRBV29-1, the J call TRBJ1-3, with a possible D match to TRBD1 (6 bases). The germline CDR1 and CDR2 sequences are SQVTM and ANQGSEA. This CDR3 spans 16 amino acids. The V end lost 3 bases, the J end lost 0 bases, and 15 bases lay between the germline ends. DNA of the CDR3: TGCAGCGTTGAGGGAGATGGGGGCAACTCTGGAAACACCATATATTTT. Translating it yields CSVEGDGGNSGNTIYF.

This clone occurred a few times. J is TRBJ2-7 and V is TRBV16; 10 bases align to TRBD2. The trim removed 4 bases at V and 5 bases at J, leaving 14 bases unmatched. The CDR3 loop spans 17 amino acids. The germline gives CDR1 KGHSY, CDR2 FQNENV. CDR3: CASSPLGYGLADDEQYF. CDR3 nucleotides: TGTGCCAGCAGCCCACTCGGGTATGGACTAGCGGATGACGAGCAGTACTTC. Full variable domain (rest looked up from reference TRBV16 and TRBJ2-7): GEEVAQTPKHLVRGEGQKAKLYCAPIKGHSYVFWYQQVLKNEFKFLISFQNENVFDETGMPKERFSAKCLPNSPCSLEIQATKLEDSAVYFCASSPLGYGLADDEQYFGPGTRLTVT.

The rearrangement links TRBV27 to TRBJ1-5, with unresolved D. This CDR3 has 14 amino acids. Germline CDR1 and CDR2: MNHEY and SMNVEV (reference sequence). V gave up 2 bases and J gave up 1 base, with 6 bases separating them. The CDR3 region is CASSLEMSNQPQHF. In DNA form, the CDR3 reads TGTGCCAGCAGTTTAGAGATGAGCAATCAGCCCCAGCATTTT.

The chain employs TRBV7-7 and TRBJ2-2; no reliable D call. Deletions cut 5 bases from V and 1 base from J, with 5 bases between. Germline-derived CDR1 and CDR2 are SSHAT and FNYEAQ (reference sequence). The CDR3 has 13 amino acids. CDR3 DNA sequence: TGTGCCAGCAGCCCGGGGAACACCGGGGAGCTGTTTTTT. It codes for CASSPGNTGELFF.

About this clone itself: The same CDR3 arises from other DNA sequences in this sample as well. The chain links TRBV5-1 to TRBJ1-5, with 9 bases aligning to TRBD1. This CDR3 region has 15 residues. With V trimmed by 2 bases and J by 3 bases, 3 bases remained unmatched. Germline-derived CDR1 and CDR2 are SGHRS and YFSETQ. This CDR3 reads CASSFGTGNNQPQHF. The CDR3, as DNA: TGCGCCAGCAGCTTTGGGACAGGGAACAATCAGCCCCAGCATTTT.

CDR3 sequence: CAWSRWSGRETQYF. The CDR3 nucleotides read TGTGCCTGGAGCCGCTGGAGCGGGAGAGAGACCCAGTACTTC. The rearrangement uses TRBV30 and TRBJ2-5; 8 bases match TRBD2. The J segment lost 4 bases and the V segment lost 3 bases, leaving 7 bases of the junction unmatched. CDR3 length equals 14 residues. Germline CDR1 and CDR2: GTSNPN and SVGIG (reference sequence).

V is TRBV6-6 and J is TRBJ1-2; D unclear. Germline V gene data show CDR1 as MNHNY and CDR2 as SVGAGI (reference sequence). Trimming took off 6 bases at V and 4 bases at J, with 12 bases between the two ends. The CDR3 is 13 residues long. For the CDR3, the DNA is TGTGCCAGCAGCCCCGCGGAGGGCTATGGCTACACCTTC. It codes for CASSPAEGYGYTF.